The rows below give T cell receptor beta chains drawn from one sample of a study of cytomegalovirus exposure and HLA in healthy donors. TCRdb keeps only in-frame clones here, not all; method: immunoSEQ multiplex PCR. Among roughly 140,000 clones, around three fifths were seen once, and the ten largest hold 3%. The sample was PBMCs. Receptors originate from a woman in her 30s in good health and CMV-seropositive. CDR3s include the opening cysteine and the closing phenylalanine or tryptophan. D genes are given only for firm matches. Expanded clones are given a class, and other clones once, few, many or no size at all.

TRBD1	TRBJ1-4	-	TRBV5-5	TGTGCCAGCAGTCAGTGGTTTGGGACAGGGGGTGAAAAACTGTTTTTT	CASSQWFGTGGEKLFF
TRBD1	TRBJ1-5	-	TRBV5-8	TGTGCCAGCAGCTTTGATTTTAACAGGGGAAGCCAGCCCCAGCATTTT	CASSFDFNRGSQPQHF
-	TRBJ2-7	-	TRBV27	TGTGCCAGCAGTTTGGCAGAAACCTACGAGCAGTACTTC	CASSLAETYEQYF
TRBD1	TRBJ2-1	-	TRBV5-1	TGCGCCAGCAGCTTGGACAGGGGTTCAGATGAGCAGTTCTTC	CASSLDRGSDEQFF
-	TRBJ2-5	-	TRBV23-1	TGCGCCAGCAGTCAGCCCCGGCGGCAAGAGACCCAGTACTTC	CASSQPRRQETQYF
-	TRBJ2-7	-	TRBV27	TGTGCCAGCAGTTTATCGGCAGGGAAGTCGCAGTACTTC	CASSLSAGKSQYF
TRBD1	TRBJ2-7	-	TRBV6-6	TGTGCCAGCAGTTACTCGATTGGGACAGGGAACGAGCAGTACTTC	CASSYSIGTGNEQYF
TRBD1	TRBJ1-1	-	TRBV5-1	TGCGCCAGCAGCGAACCGGGACAGGGGTATGTAGCTTTCTTT	CASSEPGQGYVAFF
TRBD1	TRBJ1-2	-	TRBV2	TGTGCCAGCAGTGGACAGGGAGATCATGGCTACACCTTC	CASSGQGDHGYTF
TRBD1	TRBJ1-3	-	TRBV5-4	TGTGCCAGCAGCGGCGGGACAGGATACTCTGGAAACACCATATATTTT	CASSGGTGYSGNTIYF
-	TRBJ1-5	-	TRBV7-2	TGTGCCAGCAGCTTACGGGGGAGCAATCAGCCCCAGCATTTT	CASSLRGSNQPQHF
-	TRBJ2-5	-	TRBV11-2	TGTGCCATTATAGGGGGGACCCAGTACTTC	CAIIGGTQYF
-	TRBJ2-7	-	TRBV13	TGTGCCAGCAGCTTAGGGCAGTCCGCCTACGAGCAGTACTTC	CASSLGQSAYEQYF
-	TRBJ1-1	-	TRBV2	TGTGCCAGCAGCTTTACCGGGGAGAACACTGAAGCTTTCTTT	CASSFTGENTEAFF
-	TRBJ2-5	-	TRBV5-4	TGTGCCAGCAGCCCTAGGTCAGGGCAAGAGACCCAGTACTTC	CASSPRSGQETQYF
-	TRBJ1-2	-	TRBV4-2	TGTGCCAGCAGCCAAGATCATGTTGCAGGTAGTGACTATGGCTACACCTTC	CASSQDHVAGSDYGYTF
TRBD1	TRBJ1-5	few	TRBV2	TGTGCCAGCAAGGACAGGGGGCGTTTAAAGGACAATCAGCCCCAGCATTTT	CASKDRGRLKDNQPQHF
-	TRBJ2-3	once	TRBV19	TGTGCCAGTAGTAACACAGGCGCAGATACGCAGTATTTT	CASSNTGADTQYF
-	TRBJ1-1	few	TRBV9	TGTGCCAGCAGCGGACGGACTCCATGGGACACTGAAGCTTTCTTT	CASSGRTPWDTEAFF
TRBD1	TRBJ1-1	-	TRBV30	TGCGCCTGGGGGAGGGACAGGGAGTTGAACACTGAAGCTTTCTTT	CAWGRDRELNTEAFF
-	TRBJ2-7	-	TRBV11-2	TGTGCCAGCAGCTCGCCGGGGGCCTACGAGCAGTACTTC	CASSSPGAYEQYF
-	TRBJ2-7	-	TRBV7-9	TGTGCCAGCAGCTTAGTTGAGGAGCAGTACTTC	CASSLVEEQYF
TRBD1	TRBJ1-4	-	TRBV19	TGTGCCAGTAGTATTGGCGACAGGGTGAATGAAAAACTGTTTTTT	CASSIGDRVNEKLFF
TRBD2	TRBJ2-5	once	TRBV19	TGTGCCAGTAGTATAGATGGGACTAGAGGAAAGACCCAGTACTTC	CASSIDGTRGKTQYF
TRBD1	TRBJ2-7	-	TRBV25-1	TGTGCCAGCTCAGAGCCGGGACAGGGGATGCACGAGCAGTACTTC	CASSEPGQGMHEQYF
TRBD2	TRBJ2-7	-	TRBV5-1	TGCGCCAGCAGCTTGGAGACTAGCGCCTACTACGAGCAGTACTTC	CASSLETSAYYEQYF
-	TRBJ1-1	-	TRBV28	TGTGCCAGCAGTTTAGCTCGGTCCACTGAAGCTTTCTTT	CASSLARSTEAFF
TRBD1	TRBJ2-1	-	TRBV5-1	TGCGCCAGCAGCTTTTTGGGGACAGGGCGGCTTGAGCAGTTCTTC	CASSFLGTGRLEQFF
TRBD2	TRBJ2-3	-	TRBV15	TGTGCCACCAGTAGAGCGGGGGTTAGCACAGATACGCAGTATTTT	CATSRAGVSTDTQYF
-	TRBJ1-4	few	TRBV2	TGTGCCAGCAACCTCGGACAGCCCGGCGAAAAACTGTTTTTT	CASNLGQPGEKLFF
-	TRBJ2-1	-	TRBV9	TGTGCCAGCAGCGTATCGACTCGGAATGAGCAGTTCTTC	CASSVSTRNEQFF
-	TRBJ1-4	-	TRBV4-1	TGCGCCAGCAGCCGGACGATCGCGGACAGAGCTAATGAAAAACTGGTTTTT	CASSRTIADRANEKLVF
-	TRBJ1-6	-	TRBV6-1	TGTGCCAGCCACGATTACTCTAATTCACCCCTCCACTTT	CASHDYSNSPLHF
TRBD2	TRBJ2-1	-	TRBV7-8	TGTGCCAGCAGCTTACGTCGACTAGCGGGAGTTAACGAGCAGTTCTTC	CASSLRRLAGVNEQFF
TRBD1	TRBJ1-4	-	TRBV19	TGTGCCAGTAGTATCGCCAGGGGGCCTGAAAAACTGTTTTTT	CASSIARGPEKLFF